Shown below are 3 T cell receptor beta chains from a single sample sequenced in a study of blood T cells in healthy people across ages. Primers used in a second PCR of about 6 to 11 cycles were a sample-barcoded 5' primer and a J-beta primer mix. TCRdb reprocessed the 5' RACE reads with MiXCR, giving one entry per CDR3 protein. This sample has about 730,000 distinct CDR3 sequences, with more than 40% found just once. Sequences were obtained from blood. The receptors here all came from a woman aged 60-75 years in good health.

The chain recombines TRBV2 with TRBJ1-6; no reliable D call. This CDR3 contains 14 residues. Germline V lookup: CDR1 SNHLY, CDR2 FYNNEI. With 7 bases removed from V and 10 bases from J, the gap between germline ends came to 17 bases. The CDR3 sequence is CASTRERFGSPLHF. CDR3 DNA: TGTGCCAGCACACGGGAACGCTTCGGGTCACCCCTCCACTTT.

The V call is TRBV11-1, the J call TRBJ2-1, with 11 bases fitting TRBD2. After removal of 2 bases from V and 7 bases from J, the junction contained 7 bases not matched to a gene. Germline V gene data show CDR1 as SGHAT and CDR2 as FQDESV (reference sequence). This CDR3 has 16 residues. CDR3 sequence reads: CASSLSLAGGRNEQFF. CDR3 nucleotide sequence: TGTGCCAGCAGCTTAAGCCTAGCGGGAGGAAGGAATGAGCAGTTCTTC.

This clonotype appeared a few times. The V call is TRBV6-2 or TRBV6-3, the J call TRBJ2-5; tentative D call: TRBD2 (6 bases). Germline V lookup: CDR1 MNHEY, CDR2 SVGEGT. The CDR3 consists of 14 residues. V dropped 2 bases and J dropped 5 bases, with 12 bases sitting between them. The CDR3 reads CASSYTTRVETQYF. As DNA, the CDR3 is TGTGCCAGCAGTTACACGACTAGGGTGGAGACCCAGTACTTC.